This TCR beta chain derives from a study of OX40 agonist ivuxolimab in advanced cancers. Across the study: Averaging roughly 60 years in age, with a range of roughly 20 to 79, the cohort was 65% to 90% male. Broader study findings: More expanded clones were seen, on average, in CD8+ T cells than in CD4+. At 0.1 to 3.0 mg/kg, CD4+ and CD8+ blood T cells expanded clonally by week 6.

Produced via immunoSEQ multiplex PCR; TCRdb's table is partial and in-frame only. Seen here are almost 50,000 clones, 81% observed once, and the top ten hold about 5.8%. Baseline, cycle 4 day 1, and cycle 7 day 1 were the blood sampling points. The CDR3 spans 12 residues. V was clipped by 7 bases and J by 7 bases, with 13 bases between them. Germline CDR1 and CDR2: MNHNS and SASEGT. As to this clone: Its antigen is currently unknown.

The sequenced sample was CD4+ or CD8+ T cells sorted from blood, obtained in a trial of the OX40 agonist ivuxolimab. This TCR was sampled from an adult with an advanced solid tumor such as melanoma, head and neck, liver or kidney cancer. The chain has TRBV6-1 and TRBJ1-1; perhaps TRBD1 as D (5 bases). For the CDR3, the DNA is TGTGCCAGCACCTTCGGAGACAGTGAAGCTTTCTTT. It codes for CASTFGDSEAFF.